The 21 T cell receptor beta chains presented below share a single source sample, sequenced in a study of T-cell reconstitution after alpha-beta-depleted transplantation in children. Construction of the TCRbeta library involved unique molecular identifiers. One entry per CDR3 protein, called by TCRdb with MiXCR from the PCR reads. The sample lists roughly 500,000 distinct CDR3 sequences, around 16% occurring once. The material sequenced was PBMCs from the stem cell graft donor, taken from the stem cell graft. Source of these receptors: a human donor who donated a stem cell graft to a child with acute lymphoblastic leukemia.

This clonotype was counted only a few times. The CDR3 reads CASSRTGGYGYTF. The CDR3 DNA reads as TGTGCCAGCAGTCGGACAGGGGGCTACGGCTACACCTTC. The V gene is TRBV11-2, the J gene TRBJ1-2; 11 nucleotides match TRBD1. The V gene's germline CDR1 is SGHAT and CDR2 FQNNGV. J was trimmed by 8 bases and V by 6 bases; bases with no gene match: 5. The CDR3 covers 13 residues.

This rearrangement joins TRBV5-1 to TRBJ2-5; D is possibly TRBD1 or TRBD2 (6 bases each). Trimming took 1 base from V and 1 from J, leaving 14 bases between them. CDR3 size: 16 residues. Germline CDR1 reads SGHRS; CDR2 reads YFSETQ. The CDR3 nucleotides are TGCGCCAGCAGCTTGTCTATGGGGGGCAGCCAAGAGACCCAGTACTTC. This encodes CASSLSMGGSQETQYF.

The rearrangement joins TRBV7-9 to TRBJ2-3; maybe TRBD2 (7 bases). This CDR3 contains 17 residues. V gave up 5 bases and J gave up 3 bases, with 21 bases separating them. Per germline, CDR1 SEHNR and CDR2 FQNEAQ (reference sequence). The CDR3 nucleotides are TGTGCCAGCAGCCACCGAGGGGCAGGGGAGGGAACAGATACGCAGTATTTT. As protein: CASSHRGAGEGTDTQYF.

This clonotype was recorded a few times. The chain recombines TRBV5-6 with TRBJ1-4; tentatively, D is TRBD1 (5 bases). Deletions cut 4 bases from V and 8 bases from J, with 18 bases between. The CDR3 totals 15 residues. The germline gives CDR1 SGHDT, CDR2 YYEEEE. The CDR3 here is CASSPRGTLEEKLFF. In DNA, the CDR3 is TGTGCCAGCAGCCCAAGAGGGACGTTGGAGGAAAAACTGTTTTTT.

This clonotype was detected only a few times. In DNA form, the CDR3 reads TGTGCCAGCAATCGACTAGCGGGTACAGATACGCAGTATTTT. Its protein product is CASNRLAGTDTQYF. The V call is TRBV6-1, the J call TRBJ2-3, with TRBD2 identical over 10 bases. CDR3 size: 14 residues. The V gene's germline CDR1 is MNHNS and CDR2 SASEGT. Trimming took 7 bases from V and 3 from J; bases not matched to a gene: 4.

The chain has TRBV27 and TRBJ2-7; no definite D call. Trimming took 3 bases from V and 0 from J, leaving 12 bases between them. The CDR3 length is 15 residues. Germline lookup yields CDR1 MNHEY and CDR2 SMNVEV (reference sequence). The CDR3, as DNA: TGTGCCAGCAGTTTCGTAGGTGAAAGCTCCTACGAGCAGTACTTC. It specifies CASSFVGESSYEQYF.

In this sample, this clonotype turned up a few times. The rearrangement links TRBV4-1 to TRBJ1-2, with no clear D. CDR1 and CDR2 (germline): MGHRA, YSYEKL. CDR3 size: 15 residues. The V end lost 1 base, the J end lost 4 bases, and 13 bases lay between the germline ends. The CDR3 coding sequence is TGCGCCAGCAGCCAAGTTCCCGACGGGAGCTATGGCTACACCTTC. The encoded protein is CASSQVPDGSYGYTF.

In its sample, this clonotype was seen a few times. J is TRBJ1-6 and V is TRBV7-6, with TRBD1 matching over 8 bases. V was pared by 5 bases and J by 8 bases, with 11 bases of the junction left unmatched. Germline V gene lookup returns CDR1 SGHVS and CDR2 FNYEAQ. The CDR3 consists of 16 residues. The CDR3 spells CASSPLAGQGHSPLHF. Here the CDR3 DNA reads TGTGCCAGCAGCCCCCTCGCCGGACAGGGTCATTCACCCCTCCACTTT.

With regard to this clonotype: Its ends do not fully match the called genes, so a read error is possible. The chain employs TRBV20-1 and TRBJ2-6; 9 bases fit TRBD1. This CDR3 is built from 17 residues. Germline assignment: CDR1 DFQATT and CDR2 SNEGSKA (reference sequence). DNA for the CDR3: TGCTGTGCTAGGGACAGGGCTAACCCCTCTGGGGCCAACGTCCTGACTTTC. It yields the protein CCARDRANPSGANVLTF.

The chain couples TRBV6-1 to TRBJ1-2; the D is unclear. The CDR3 has 13 amino acids. CDR1 MNHNS and CDR2 SASEGT come from the germline V gene. V lost 6 bases, J lost 0 bases, and 8 bases lay in between. The CDR3 spells CASSSWANYGYTF. The CDR3, as DNA: TGTGCCAGCAGCAGTTGGGCTAACTATGGCTACACCTTC.

This clonotype appeared a few times. This chain links TRBV10-3 with TRBJ2-2, with 9 bases lining up with TRBD1. The CDR3 extends over 14 amino acids. From germline, CDR1 is ENHRY and CDR2 SYGVKD. Trimming removed 7 bases from V and 4 bases from J; junction bases left unmatched: 4. The CDR3 region is CAIKQGASTGELFF. CDR3 bases: TGTGCCATCAAACAGGGGGCGAGCACCGGGGAGCTGTTTTTT.

The chain recombines TRBV5-1 with TRBJ1-3; D is ambiguous. The CDR3 runs 16 residues. V lost 0 bases, J lost 0 bases, and 10 bases lay in between. CDR1 and CDR2 (germline): SGHRS, YFSETQ. CDR3 coding DNA: TGCGCCAGCAGCTTGGTTGATCTCGTCTCTGGAAACACCATATATTTT. This gives the protein CASSLVDLVSGNTIYF.

The chain employs TRBV24-1 and TRBJ2-2; the match to TRBD1 covers 8 bases. V shed 7 bases, J shed 7 bases, and the junction held 1 base outside the gene matches. CDR3 length equals 12 residues. The germline V gene has CDR1 KGHDR and CDR2 SFDVKD. The chain's CDR3 is CATRTGDGELFF. The CDR3 coding sequence is TGTGCCACCAGGACAGGGGACGGGGAGCTGTTTTTT.

The table lists this clonotype with a few counts. The gene calls are TRBV5-1 and TRBJ1-1; D is possibly TRBD1 (5 bases). The V gene lost 0 bases and the J gene lost 0 bases, with 12 bases spanning the gap. This CDR3 comprises 16 residues. The V gene's germline CDR1 is SGHRS and CDR2 YFSETQ. CDR3 residues: CASSLAAGTMNTEAFF. The CDR3, as DNA: TGCGCCAGCAGCTTGGCGGCAGGGACCATGAACACTGAAGCTTTCTTT.

This clonotype was seen repeatedly, ten times or more. The chain carries TRBV5-5 and TRBJ1-5; D remains ambiguous. Trimming stripped 4 bases from V and 4 bases from J, with 12 bases between. The CDR3 totals 14 residues. Per the germline V gene, CDR1 is SGHKS and CDR2 is YYEKEE (reference sequence). The CDR3 nucleotides are TGTGCCAGCAGCCTGCGGGTAGGGAATCAGCCCCAGCATTTT. Its protein product is CASSLRVGNQPQHF.

The J gene is TRBJ2-2, the V gene TRBV19; D call uncertain. Germline-derived CDR1 and CDR2 are LNHDA and SQIVND (reference sequence). V dropped 5 bases and J dropped 0 bases, with 7 bases sitting between them. This CDR3 contains 14 residues. The CDR3, as DNA: TGTGCCAGTAGTTGGGGTACGAACACCGGGGAGCTGTTTTTT. This gives the protein CASSWGTNTGELFF.

The chain is built from TRBV12-3 or TRBV12-4 and TRBJ1-3, with TRBD1 matching 7 bases. The CDR3 spans 19 residues. The junction had 15 bases not matched to a gene; V was cut back by 1 base and J by 3 bases. CDR3 sequence reads: CASSLGVGTVVSVGNTIYF. The CDR3 bases are TGTGCCAGCAGTTTAGGTGTGGGGACAGTCGTATCCGTTGGAAACACCATATATTTT.

A few counts support this clonotype. This sequence joins TRBV12-3 or TRBV12-4 and TRBJ2-7; D is perhaps TRBD1 (5 bases). The CDR3 has 13 amino acids. Trimming cost V 8 bases and J 1 base, with 12 bases left between them. The CDR3 is CASEGARSYEQYF. The CDR3 DNA reads TGTGCCAGCGAAGGGGCACGATCCTACGAGCAGTACTTC.

V and J are TRBV2 and TRBJ2-1, with D tentatively TRBD2 (6 bases). Germline V gene data show CDR1 as SNHLY and CDR2 as FYNNEI. This CDR3 spans 15 amino acids. V was clipped by 8 bases and J by 2 bases, with 16 bases between them. The CDR3 loop reads CASLTTSSPYNEQFF. For the CDR3, the DNA is TGTGCCAGCCTGACCACTAGCAGTCCCTACAATGAGCAGTTCTTC.

A remark on this clonotype: A much larger clone differs by one base, so this may be a read error. Because it lacks the conserved phenylalanine or tryptophan at the end, this CDR3 is likely a read error. The J gene is TRBJ2-7, the V gene TRBV9; 7 positions agree with TRBD1. The V and J ends lost 0 bases and 0 bases, in that order; junction bases with no gene match: 3. Per germline, CDR1 SGDLS and CDR2 YYNGEE. This CDR3 has 15 amino acids. CDR3 DNA sequence: TGTGCCAGCAGCGTAGGAGGGACAGTCTCCTACGAGCAGTACTTG. It codes for CASSVGGTVSYEQYL.

The chain joins TRBV7-9 to TRBJ1-1, with TRBD1 matching 7 bases. V shed 5 bases, J shed 1 base, and the junction held 13 bases outside the gene matches. The CDR3 is 17 residues long. Germline CDR1 SEHNR, CDR2 FQNEAQ (reference sequence). The CDR3 sequence is CASSTSASGGGNTEAFF. CDR3 nucleotides: TGTGCCAGCAGCACTAGCGCCTCAGGGGGAGGGAACACTGAAGCTTTCTTT.